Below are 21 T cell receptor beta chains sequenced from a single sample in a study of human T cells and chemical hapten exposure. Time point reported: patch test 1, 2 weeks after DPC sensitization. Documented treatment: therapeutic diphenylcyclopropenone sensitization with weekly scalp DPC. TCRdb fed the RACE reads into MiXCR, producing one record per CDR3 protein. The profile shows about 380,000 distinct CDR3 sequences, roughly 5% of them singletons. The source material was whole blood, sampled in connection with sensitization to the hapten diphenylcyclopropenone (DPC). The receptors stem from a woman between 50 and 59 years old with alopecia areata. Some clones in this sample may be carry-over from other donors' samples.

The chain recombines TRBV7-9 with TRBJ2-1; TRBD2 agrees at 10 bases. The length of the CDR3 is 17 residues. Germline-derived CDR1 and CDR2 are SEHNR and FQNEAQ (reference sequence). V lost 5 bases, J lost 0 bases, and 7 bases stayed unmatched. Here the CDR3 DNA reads TGTGCCAGCAGCACGACTAGCGGGCTTCACTCCTACAATGAGCAGTTCTTC. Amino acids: CASSTTSGLHSYNEQFF.

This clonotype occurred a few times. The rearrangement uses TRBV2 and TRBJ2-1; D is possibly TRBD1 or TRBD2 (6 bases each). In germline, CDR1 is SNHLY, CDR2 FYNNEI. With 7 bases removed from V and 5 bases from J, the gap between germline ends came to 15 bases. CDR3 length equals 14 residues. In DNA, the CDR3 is TGTGCCAGCATCGGGACCGGGGGCCACAATGAGCAGTTCTTC. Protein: CASIGTGGHNEQFF.

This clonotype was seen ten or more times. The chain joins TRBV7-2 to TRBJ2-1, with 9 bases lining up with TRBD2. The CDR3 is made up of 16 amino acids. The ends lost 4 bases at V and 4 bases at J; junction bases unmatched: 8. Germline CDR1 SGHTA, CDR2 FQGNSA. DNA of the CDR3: TGTGCCAGCAGCTCAAGCGGGGGGCCCCCGTACAATGAGCAGTTCTTC. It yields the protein CASSSSGGPPYNEQFF.

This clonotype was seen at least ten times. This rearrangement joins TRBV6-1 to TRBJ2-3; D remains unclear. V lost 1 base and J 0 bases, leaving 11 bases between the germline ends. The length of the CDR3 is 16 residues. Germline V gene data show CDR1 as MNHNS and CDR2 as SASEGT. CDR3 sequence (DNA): TGTGCCAGCAGTGAAGGAGGATGGATTAGCACAGATACGCAGTATTTT. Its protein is CASSEGGWISTDTQYF.

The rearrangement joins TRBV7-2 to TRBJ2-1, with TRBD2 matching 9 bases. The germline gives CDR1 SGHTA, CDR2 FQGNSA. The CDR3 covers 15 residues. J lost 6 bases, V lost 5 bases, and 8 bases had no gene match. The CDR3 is CASSPWGGRGNEQFF. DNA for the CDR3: TGTGCCAGCAGCCCCTGGGGCGGGAGGGGCAATGAGCAGTTCTTC.

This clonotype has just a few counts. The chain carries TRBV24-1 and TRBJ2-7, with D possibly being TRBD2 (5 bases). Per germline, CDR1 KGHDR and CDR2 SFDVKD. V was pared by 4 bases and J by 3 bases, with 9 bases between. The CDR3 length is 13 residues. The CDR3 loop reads CATSEAGNYEQYF. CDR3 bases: TGTGCCACCAGTGAAGCCGGGAACTACGAGCAGTACTTC.

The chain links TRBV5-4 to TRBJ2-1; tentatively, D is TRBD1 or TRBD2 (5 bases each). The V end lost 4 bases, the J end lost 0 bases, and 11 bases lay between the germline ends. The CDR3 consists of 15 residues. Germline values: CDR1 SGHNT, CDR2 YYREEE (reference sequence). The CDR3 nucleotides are TGTGCCAGCAGCCGGGACGCGAGCTCCTACAATGAGCAGTTCTTC. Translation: CASSRDASSYNEQFF.

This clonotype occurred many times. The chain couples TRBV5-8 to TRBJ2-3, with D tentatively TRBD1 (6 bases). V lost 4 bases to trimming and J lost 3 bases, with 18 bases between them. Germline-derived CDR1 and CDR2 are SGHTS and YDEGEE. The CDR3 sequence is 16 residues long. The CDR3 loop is CASSRDTGMKTDTQYF. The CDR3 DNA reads TGTGCCAGCAGCCGGGACACAGGAATGAAGACAGATACGCAGTATTTT.

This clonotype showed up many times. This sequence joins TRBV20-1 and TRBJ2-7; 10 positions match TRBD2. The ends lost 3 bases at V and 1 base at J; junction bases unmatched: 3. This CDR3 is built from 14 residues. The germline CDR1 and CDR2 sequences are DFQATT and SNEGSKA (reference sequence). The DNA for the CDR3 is TGCAGTGCTAGGTCTAGCGGGGGTTCCTACGAGCAGTACTTC. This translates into CSARSSGGSYEQYF.

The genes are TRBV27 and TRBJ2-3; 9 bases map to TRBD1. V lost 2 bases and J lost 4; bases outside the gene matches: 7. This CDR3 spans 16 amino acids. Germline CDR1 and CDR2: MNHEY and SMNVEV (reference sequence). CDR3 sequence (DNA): TGTGCCAGCAGTTTAGCCGGGACAGGGAGGGCAGATACGCAGTATTTT. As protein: CASSLAGTGRADTQYF.

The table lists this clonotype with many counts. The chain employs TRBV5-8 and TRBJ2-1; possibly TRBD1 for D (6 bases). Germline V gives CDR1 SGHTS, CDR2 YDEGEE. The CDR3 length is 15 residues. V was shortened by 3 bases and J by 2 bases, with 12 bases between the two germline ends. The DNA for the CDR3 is TGTGCCAGCAGCTACCGGGACAATACCTACAATGAGCAGTTCTTC. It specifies CASSYRDNTYNEQFF.

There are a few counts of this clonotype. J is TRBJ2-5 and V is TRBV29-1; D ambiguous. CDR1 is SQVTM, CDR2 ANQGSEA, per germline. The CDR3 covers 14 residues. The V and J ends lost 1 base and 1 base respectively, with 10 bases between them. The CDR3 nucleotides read TGCAGCGTTGAAGCCGACACTGGCCAAGAGACCCAGTACTTC. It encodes CSVEADTGQETQYF.

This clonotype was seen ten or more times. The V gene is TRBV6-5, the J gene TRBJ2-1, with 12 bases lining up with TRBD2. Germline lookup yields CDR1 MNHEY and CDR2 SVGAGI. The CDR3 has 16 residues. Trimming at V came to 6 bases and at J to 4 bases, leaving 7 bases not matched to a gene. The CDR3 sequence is CASSTLAGGRYNEQFF. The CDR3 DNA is TGTGCCAGCAGCACACTAGCGGGGGGCCGATACAATGAGCAGTTCTTC.

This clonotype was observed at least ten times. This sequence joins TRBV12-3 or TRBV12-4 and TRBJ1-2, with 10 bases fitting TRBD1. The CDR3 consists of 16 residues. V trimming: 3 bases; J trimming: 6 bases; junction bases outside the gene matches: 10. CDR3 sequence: CASSFSGQGTLNGYTF. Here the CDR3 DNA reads TGTGCCAGCAGTTTTTCGGGACAGGGGACGCTTAATGGCTACACCTTC.

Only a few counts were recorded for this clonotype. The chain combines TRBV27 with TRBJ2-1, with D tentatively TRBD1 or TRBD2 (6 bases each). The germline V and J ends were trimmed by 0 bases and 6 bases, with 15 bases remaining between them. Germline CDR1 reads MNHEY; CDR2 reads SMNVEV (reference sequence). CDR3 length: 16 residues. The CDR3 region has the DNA TGTGCCAGCAGTTTATCTGGGGGGCGCGTTTTCAATGAGCAGTTCTTC. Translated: CASSLSGGRVFNEQFF.

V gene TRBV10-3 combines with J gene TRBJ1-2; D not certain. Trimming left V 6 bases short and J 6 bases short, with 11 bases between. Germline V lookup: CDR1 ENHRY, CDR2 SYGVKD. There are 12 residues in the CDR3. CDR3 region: CAISYTENGYTF. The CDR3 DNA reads TGTGCCATCAGCTATACAGAAAATGGCTACACCTTC.

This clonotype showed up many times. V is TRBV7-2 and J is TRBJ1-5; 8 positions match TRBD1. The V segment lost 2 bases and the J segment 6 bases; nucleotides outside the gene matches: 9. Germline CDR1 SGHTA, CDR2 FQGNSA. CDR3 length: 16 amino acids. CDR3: CASSLQGRGRSQPQHF. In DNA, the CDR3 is TGTGCCAGCAGCTTACAGGGCAGGGGGCGCAGTCAGCCCCAGCATTTT. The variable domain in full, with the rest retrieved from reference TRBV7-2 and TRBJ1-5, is GAGVSQSPSNKVTEKGKDVELRCDPISGHTALYWYRQSLGQGLEFLIYFQGNSAPDKSGLPSDRFSAERTGGSVSTLTIQRTQQEDSAVYLCASSLQGRGRSQPQHFGDGTRLSIL.

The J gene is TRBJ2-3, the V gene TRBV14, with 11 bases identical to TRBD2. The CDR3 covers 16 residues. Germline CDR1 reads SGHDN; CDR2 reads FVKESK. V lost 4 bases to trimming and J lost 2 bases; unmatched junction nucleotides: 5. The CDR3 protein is CASSLTSGGNTDTQYF. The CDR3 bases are TGTGCCAGCAGCCTAACTAGCGGGGGAAACACAGATACGCAGTATTTT.

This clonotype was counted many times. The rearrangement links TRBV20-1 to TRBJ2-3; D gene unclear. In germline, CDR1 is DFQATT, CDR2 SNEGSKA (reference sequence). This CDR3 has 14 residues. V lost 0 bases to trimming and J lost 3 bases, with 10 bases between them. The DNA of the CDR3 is TGCAGTGCTAGAGATTCGGCAAGAACAGATACGCAGTATTTT. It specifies CSARDSARTDTQYF.

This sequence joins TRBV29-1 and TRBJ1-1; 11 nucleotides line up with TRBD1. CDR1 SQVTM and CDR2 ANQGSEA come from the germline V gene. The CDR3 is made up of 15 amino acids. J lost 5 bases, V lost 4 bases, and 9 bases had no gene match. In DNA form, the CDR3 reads TGCAGCGTTGCCCTCTCCGGGACAGGGGGGACTGAAGCTTTCTTT. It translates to CSVALSGTGGTEAFF.

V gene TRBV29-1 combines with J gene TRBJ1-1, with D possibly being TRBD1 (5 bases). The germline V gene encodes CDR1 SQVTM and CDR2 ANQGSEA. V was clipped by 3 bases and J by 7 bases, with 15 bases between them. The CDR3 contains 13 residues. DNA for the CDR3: TGCAGCGTTGACGAGCGGGGACGAGGTGAAGCTTTCTTT. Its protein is CSVDERGRGEAFF. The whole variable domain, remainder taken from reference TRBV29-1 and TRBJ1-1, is SAVISQKPSRDICQRGTSLTIQCQVDSQVTMMFWYRQQPGQSLTLIATANQGSEATYESGFVIDKFPISRPNLTFSTLTVSNMSPEDSSIYLCSVDERGRGEAFFGQGTRLTVV.